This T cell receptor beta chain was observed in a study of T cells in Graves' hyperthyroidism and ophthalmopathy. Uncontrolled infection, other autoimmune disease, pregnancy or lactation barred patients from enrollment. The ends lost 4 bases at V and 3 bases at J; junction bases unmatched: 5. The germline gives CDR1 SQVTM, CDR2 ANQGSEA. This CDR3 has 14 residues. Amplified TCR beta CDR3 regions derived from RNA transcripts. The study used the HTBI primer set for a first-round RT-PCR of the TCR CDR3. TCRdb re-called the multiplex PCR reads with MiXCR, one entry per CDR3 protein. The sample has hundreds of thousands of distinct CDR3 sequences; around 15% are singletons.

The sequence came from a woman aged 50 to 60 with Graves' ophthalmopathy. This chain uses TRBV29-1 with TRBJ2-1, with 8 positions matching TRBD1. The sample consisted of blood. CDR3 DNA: TGCAGCGTTGTGAAGGACAGGGACTACAATGAGCAGTTCTTC. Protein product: CSVVKDRDYNEQFF.